These 32 T cell receptor beta chains were all obtained from the same sample, sequenced in a study of T cell changes during pregnancy in multiple sclerosis. Assay: immunoSEQ multiplex PCR; the TCRdb copy retains only in-frame clones and omits some. This sample has about 79,000 clones, with just over 90% found just once. The sample was CD4+ T cells from peripheral blood mononuclear cells, taken in the second trimester of pregnancy. Receptors originate from a female donor with multiple sclerosis, enrolled in a pregnancy study.

The rearrangement links TRBV5-4 to TRBJ1-6; tentatively, D is TRBD1 (6 bases). V was pared by 4 bases and J by 6 bases, with 17 bases between. Per germline, CDR1 SGHNT and CDR2 YYREEE (reference sequence). The CDR3 is made up of 16 amino acids. In DNA, the CDR3 is TGTGCCAGCAGCGCAAAACAGGGTGGGCTTAATTCACCCCTCCACTTT. This sequence encodes CASSAKQGGLNSPLHF. The whole variable domain, filled in from reference TRBV5-4 and TRBJ1-6, reads ETGVTQSPTHLIKTRGQQVTLRCSSQSGHNTVSWYQQALGQGPQFIFQYYREEENGRGNFPPRFSGLQFPNYSSELNVNALELDDSALYLCASSAKQGGLNSPLHFGNGTRLTVT.

This clone was detected once. The chain combines TRBV27 with TRBJ1-3; no firm D call. This CDR3 has 13 residues. Between the trimmed V and J ends, which lost 6 bases and 5 bases, there was a span of 11 bases. CDR1 is MNHEY, CDR2 SMNVEV, per germline (reference sequence). The CDR3 DNA sequence: TGTGCCAGCAGGGACTCTACCCGAAACACCATATATTTT. It specifies CASRDSTRNTIYF.

The V call is TRBV7-2, the J call TRBJ1-5, with D perhaps TRBD1 (6 bases). Per germline, CDR1 SGHTA and CDR2 FQGNSA. The V end was cut by 5 bases, the J end by 15 bases, with 23 bases between. CDR3 size: 14 residues. CDR3 nucleotide sequence: TGTGCCAGCAGCGCGTTTTCTAGGACAGCCGAGGCGCATTTT. Residues: CASSAFSRTAEAHF.

The chain has TRBV9 and TRBJ2-5, with 7 bases that match TRBD2. This CDR3 region has 15 residues. V was pared by 4 bases and J by 3 bases, with 9 bases of the junction left unmatched. The germline V gene has CDR1 SGDLS and CDR2 YYNGEE. The CDR3 loop is CASSTSVGTKETQYF. CDR3 sequence (DNA): TGTGCCAGCAGCACTAGTGTCGGGACTAAAGAGACCCAGTACTTC.

The chain has TRBV7-9 and TRBJ1-4; TRBD1 might be the D (6 bases). The V gene lost 5 bases and the J gene lost 6 bases, with 13 bases spanning the gap. The CDR3 covers 14 residues. From germline, CDR1 is SEHNR and CDR2 FQNEAQ (reference sequence). CDR3 sequence: CASSGRGIYEKLFF. The CDR3 bases are TGTGCCAGCAGCGGCAGGGGTATATATGAAAAACTGTTTTTT.

The rearrangement uses TRBV5-1 and TRBJ2-3; 12 bases fit TRBD2. The CDR3 spans 16 residues. Germline CDR1 and CDR2: SGHRS and YFSETQ. V gave up 0 bases and J gave up 6 bases; unmatched junction bases: 5. This chain's CDR3 is CASSLVGLAGTDTQYF. The CDR3 coding sequence is TGCGCCAGCAGCTTGGTCGGACTAGCGGGAACGGATACGCAGTATTTT.

The chain recombines TRBV29-1 with TRBJ1-2; tentatively, D is TRBD1 (6 bases). Deletions cut 7 bases from V and 4 bases from J, with 10 bases between. CDR1 is SQVTM, CDR2 ANQGSEA, per germline. The CDR3 is 11 amino acids. The CDR3 DNA reads as TGCAGCGCAGAGACAGGCTATGGCTACACCTTC. Residues: CSAETGYGYTF.

This clone appeared a single time. The chain uses TRBV4-2 and TRBJ2-5; 13 bases agree with TRBD2. Trimming took 5 bases from V and 4 from J; bases not matched to a gene: 10. This CDR3 is 17 amino acids long. The germline V gene has CDR1 LGHNA and CDR2 YNFKEQ. The CDR3 coding sequence is TGTGCCAGCAGCGCTACTAGCGGGAGGGCGGTATTAGAGACCCAGTACTTC. Its protein is CASSATSGRAVLETQYF.

This chain joins TRBV11-2 and TRBJ1-2; 9 bases are shared with TRBD1. The CDR3 is made up of 14 amino acids. Germline values: CDR1 SGHAT, CDR2 FQNNGV. The junction had 5 bases not matched to a gene; V was cut back by 1 base and J by 8 bases. The CDR3 DNA follows: TGTGCCAGCAGCTTAGGGACAGGGGTCTACGGCTACACCTTC. Protein: CASSLGTGVYGYTF.

CDR3 DNA sequence: TGTGCCAGCAGCTTAGCGCCGGGAGAGGATACGCAGTATTTT. Translation: CASSLAPGEDTQYF. The chain couples TRBV7-3 to TRBJ2-3, with D tentatively TRBD2 (6 bases). The germline CDR1 and CDR2 sequences are SGHTA and FQGTGA. This CDR3 is 14 amino acids long. Trimming cost V 2 bases and J 6 bases, with 12 bases left between them.

The chain is built from TRBV7-6 and TRBJ2-3; 8 nucleotides line up with TRBD2. V shed 5 bases, J shed 1 base, and the junction held 8 bases outside the gene matches. The CDR3 length is 16 residues. Germline V gene lookup returns CDR1 SGHVS and CDR2 FNYEAQ. This CDR3 is CASSPLAGPGTDTQYF. In DNA form, the CDR3 reads TGTGCCAGCAGCCCCTTAGCGGGGCCAGGCACAGATACGCAGTATTTT.

The V gene is TRBV30, the J gene TRBJ2-3; 10 bases match TRBD2. CDR3 length: 13 amino acids. Germline V gene data show CDR1 as GTSNPN and CDR2 as SVGIG (reference sequence). Germline trimming cut 4 bases from V and 8 bases from J; bases unmatched to any gene: 6. Here the CDR3 reads CAWKREGQGTQYF. In DNA, the CDR3 is TGTGCCTGGAAGCGGGAGGGCCAGGGTACGCAGTATTTT.

This clone was counted only a few times. The V call is TRBV7-9, the J call TRBJ2-5, with D possibly TRBD2 on 5 matching bases. Germline-derived CDR1 and CDR2 are SEHNR and FQNEAQ (reference sequence). The CDR3 length is 15 residues. V lost 5 bases and J 5 bases, leaving 18 bases between the germline ends. The CDR3 region is CASSPPRRFGETQYF. CDR3 sequence (DNA): TGTGCCAGCAGCCCACCCAGGAGGTTCGGGGAGACCCAGTACTTC.

This clone has only one observation. The rearrangement links TRBV6-1 to TRBJ1-6, with D possibly TRBD1 on 5 matching bases. The V gene lost 5 bases and the J gene lost 7 bases, with 12 bases spanning the gap. The CDR3 runs to 14 residues. CDR1 and CDR2 (germline): MNHNS, SASEGT. This CDR3 is CASSFDRLNSPLHF. Here the CDR3 DNA reads TGTGCCAGCAGTTTCGACAGATTAAATTCACCCCTCCACTTT.

The chain joins TRBV5-4 to TRBJ1-2; no reliable D call. CDR3 size: 16 residues. Germline V gene sequence: CDR1 SGHNT, CDR2 YYREEE (reference sequence). V was shortened by 4 bases and J by 5 bases, with 21 bases between the two germline ends. The CDR3 nucleotides are TGTGCCAGCAGCCGTAAGATCGCAGGTTCCGTTTATGGCTACACCTTC. Translated: CASSRKIAGSVYGYTF.

V usage is TRBV28 and J usage is TRBJ2-7, with a tentative D call TRBD1 (6 bases). V lost 6 bases and J lost 3, with 15 bases in between. CDR1 is MDHEN, CDR2 SYDVKM, per germline. The CDR3 has 14 residues. The chain's CDR3 is CASRLRGSHYEQYF. CDR3 sequence (DNA): TGTGCCAGCAGGCTCAGGGGATCTCACTACGAGCAGTACTTC. The variable domain in full, with the rest retrieved from reference TRBV28 and TRBJ2-7, is DVKVTQSSRYLVKRTGEKVFLECVQDMDHENMFWYRQDPGLGLRLIYFSYDVKMKEKGDIPEGYSVSREKKERFSLILESASTNQTSMYLCASRLRGSHYEQYFGPGTRLTVT.

V is TRBV28 and J is TRBJ2-3; 7 bases are a match to TRBD1. This CDR3 region has 15 residues. Per the germline V gene, CDR1 is MDHEN and CDR2 is SYDVKM. The J segment lost 4 bases and the V segment lost 5 bases, leaving 9 bases of the junction unmatched. CDR3 DNA sequence: TGTGCCAGCAGTCCGACAGGGTTTAGAGCAGATACGCAGTATTTT. Its protein product is CASSPTGFRADTQYF.

J is TRBJ2-7 and V is TRBV4-1; 10 bases are a match to TRBD2. There are 16 residues in the CDR3. V lost 2 bases, J lost 2 bases, and 6 bases stayed unmatched. Germline V gives CDR1 MGHRA, CDR2 YSYEKL. The DNA for the CDR3 is TGCGCCAGCAGCCAAAATAGCGGGAGGCCGACCTACGAGCAGTACTTC. Amino acids: CASSQNSGRPTYEQYF.

V is TRBV6-5 and J is TRBJ1-6; D unclear. The germline CDR1 and CDR2 sequences are MNHEY and SVGAGI. The CDR3 is 15 residues long. V dropped 6 bases and J dropped 3 bases, with 12 bases sitting between them. The CDR3 loop reads CASRREIDYNSPLHF. The CDR3 coding sequence is TGTGCCAGCAGGCGTGAAATTGACTATAATTCACCCCTCCACTTT.

This chain connects TRBV29-1 to TRBJ2-7; 10 bases fit TRBD1. Trimming cost V 4 bases and J 3 bases; bases outside gene matches: 0. Looked up from germline, CDR1 is SQVTM and CDR2 is ANQGSEA. This CDR3 comprises 12 residues. The DNA for the CDR3 is TGCAGCGTTGGGACAGGGGGCTACGAGCAGTACTTC. Residues: CSVGTGGYEQYF.

This rearrangement joins TRBV6-5 to TRBJ2-7; D might be TRBD2 (6 bases). The CDR3 covers 16 residues. Trimming shortened V by 6 bases and J by 0 bases, and 18 bases separated the two germline ends. Germline-derived CDR1 and CDR2 are MNHEY and SVGAGI. The CDR3 loop reads CASSYRGAGNSYEQYF. DNA of the CDR3: TGTGCCAGCAGCTACCGAGGCGCGGGAAACTCCTACGAGCAGTACTTC.

This clone was picked up one time. The chain joins TRBV19 to TRBJ2-7; tentatively, D is TRBD1 (6 bases). Germline assignment: CDR1 LNHDA and CDR2 SQIVND (reference sequence). The CDR3 covers 14 residues. Trimming removed 5 bases at V and 0 bases at J, with 11 bases between. The DNA for the CDR3 is TGTGCCAGTAGTGACCGGGACAACTCCTACGAGCAGTACTTC. Its protein is CASSDRDNSYEQYF. The full variable domain, completed using reference TRBV19 and TRBJ2-7, is DGGITQSPKYLFRKEGQNVTLSCEQNLNHDAMYWYRQDPGQGLRLIYYSQIVNDFQKGDIAEGYSVSREKKESFPLTVTSAQKNPTAFYLCASSDRDNSYEQYFGPGTRLTVT.

CDR3 in amino acids: CASSPEGTNQPQHF. The CDR3 DNA reads as TGTGCCAGCAGCCCAGAGGGCACCAATCAGCCCCAGCATTTT. The chain carries TRBV9 and TRBJ1-5; no clear D gene. Between the trimmed V and J ends, which lost 4 bases and 3 bases, there was a span of 11 bases. The germline CDR1 and CDR2 sequences are SGDLS and YYNGEE. The CDR3 consists of 14 residues. The variable domain in full, with the rest retrieved from reference TRBV9 and TRBJ1-5, is DSGVTQTPKHLITATGQRVTLRCSPRSGDLSVYWYQQSLDQGLQFLIQYYNGEERAKGNILERFSAQQFPDLHSELNLSSLELGDSALYFCASSPEGTNQPQHFGDGTRLSIL.

The CDR3 DNA reads TGTGCCTGGACGACAGGGTGGGGCTACACCTTC. Its translation: CAWTTGWGYTF. This chain uses TRBV30 with TRBJ1-2; 7 bases are a match to TRBD1. V shed 4 bases and J 8 bases; nucleotides not matched to a gene: 4. Germline assignment: CDR1 GTSNPN and CDR2 SVGIG (reference sequence). The CDR3 loop spans 11 amino acids.

This sequence joins TRBV6-5 and TRBJ1-2; 8 nucleotides align to TRBD1. This CDR3 comprises 13 residues. J was trimmed by 4 bases and V by 5 bases; bases with no gene match: 3. Germline assignment: CDR1 MNHEY and CDR2 SVGAGI. CDR3 DNA: TGTGCCAGCAGTGGACAGGGCTCCTATGGCTACACCTTC. Translating it yields CASSGQGSYGYTF.

This clone occurred once. The chain is built from TRBV7-6 and TRBJ2-5; 12 bases agree with TRBD2. With V trimmed by 3 bases and J by 1 base, 15 bases remained unmatched. The CDR3 is 20 residues long. The V gene's germline CDR1 is SGHVS and CDR2 FNYEAQ. The CDR3 sequence is CASSFPSGRAVERGQETQYF. The CDR3 bases are TGTGCCAGCAGCTTCCCTAGCGGGAGGGCCGTGGAGAGGGGCCAAGAGACCCAGTACTTC.

The V gene is TRBV6-5, the J gene TRBJ2-2; the match to TRBD2 covers 9 bases. Germline V CDR1 and CDR2: MNHEY, SVGAGI. J gave up 1 base and V 6 bases, and 0 bases lay outside the gene matches. This CDR3 spans 14 amino acids. Here the CDR3 DNA reads TGTGCCAGCAGGACTAGCGGGAACACCGGGGAGCTGTTTTTT. This sequence encodes CASRTSGNTGELFF.

V gene TRBV7-9 combines with J gene TRBJ2-7; tentative D call: TRBD1 (5 bases). CDR1 SEHNR and CDR2 FQNEAQ come from the germline V gene (reference sequence). The V and J ends lost 8 bases and 3 bases respectively, with 17 bases between them. CDR3 length: 14 residues. CDR3 residues: CASSPGLDFYEQYF. In DNA, the CDR3 is TGTGCCAGCTCCCCAGGGCTAGATTTCTACGAGCAGTACTTC.

This clone occurred once. The chain couples TRBV7-8 to TRBJ2-1, with 11 bases identical to TRBD2. V trimming: 3 bases; J trimming: 5 bases; junction bases outside the gene matches: 12. Per germline, CDR1 SGHVS and CDR2 FQNEAQ. The CDR3 runs 18 residues. This chain's CDR3 is CASSLRLAGGTFHNEQFF. The DNA of the CDR3 is TGTGCCAGCAGCTTGAGGCTAGCGGGAGGAACCTTCCACAATGAGCAGTTCTTC.

The chain combines TRBV19 with TRBJ2-1; 13 bases map to TRBD2. V was clipped by 9 bases and J by 10 bases; unmatched bases: 9. This CDR3 is built from 14 residues. Germline V gives CDR1 LNHDA, CDR2 SQIVND (reference sequence). CDR3 protein: CASTRGTSGKEQFF. The CDR3 nucleotides are TGTGCCAGCACCCGCGGGACTAGCGGGAAAGAGCAGTTCTTC.

The chain couples TRBV28 to TRBJ2-4; 8 bases match TRBD2. The CDR3 has 14 amino acids. Trimming cost V 4 bases and J 8 bases; bases outside gene matches: 7. The germline CDR1 and CDR2 sequences are MDHEN and SYDVKM. CDR3 loop: CASSSTGLGDIQYF. CDR3 nucleotide sequence: TGTGCCAGCAGTTCGACGGGACTAGGGGACATTCAGTACTTC.

The chain is built from TRBV11-1 and TRBJ2-1; D possibly corresponds to TRBD2 (6 bases). The CDR3 is made up of 13 amino acids. Looked up from germline, CDR1 is SGHAT and CDR2 is FQDESV (reference sequence). Between the trimmed V and J ends, which lost 3 bases and 7 bases, there was a span of 10 bases. The CDR3 region has the DNA TGTGCCAGCAGCTTGGGTGGGAGGAATGAGCAGTTCTTC. It encodes CASSLGGRNEQFF.